The 16 T cell receptor beta chains given below trace back to one sample, sequenced in a study of cytomegalovirus exposure and HLA in healthy donors (dated by TCRdb to 2017 to 2019). Library creation used the immunoSEQ multiplex PCR assay. As stored in TCRdb, this immuneACCESS dataset retains in-frame rearrangements with V and J assigned. A fraction of the clones does not appear; measured against another copy, unresolved V genes explain less than half of the discrepancy, and the remainder lacks a known reason. For this sample the table gives roughly 250,000 clones, of which about 83% were detected only once. Around 2.6% of the sample belongs to the ten largest clones. Sequencing was carried out using PBMCs. The receptors come from a man younger than 35 in good health and CMV-seronegative.

The chain carries TRBV7-2 and TRBJ2-7; D gene ambiguous. Trimming cost V 2 bases and J 4 bases, with 3 bases left between them. The CDR3 covers 11 residues. Per the germline V gene, CDR1 is SGHTA and CDR2 is FQGNSA. The CDR3 reads CASSLQYEQYF. The CDR3 DNA reads TGTGCCAGCAGCTTACAATACGAGCAGTACTTC.

The chain recombines TRBV19 with TRBJ1-1, with TRBD1 matching 8 bases. Germline trimming cut 1 base from V and 0 bases from J; bases unmatched to any gene: 7. The CDR3 totals 17 residues. Per germline, CDR1 LNHDA and CDR2 SQIVND (reference sequence). The CDR3 nucleotides are TGTGCCAGTAGTATAGGCGTCACAGGGGGACTGAACACTGAAGCTTTCTTT. Translating it yields CASSIGVTGGLNTEAFF.

The rearrangement links TRBV11-2 to TRBJ2-2, with D possibly matching TRBD1 (6 bases). Between the trimmed V and J ends, which lost 5 bases and 3 bases, there was a span of 13 bases. This CDR3 is 15 amino acids long. CDR1 is SGHAT and CDR2 is FQNNGV in the germline V gene. Here the CDR3 reads CASSGRTVHTGELFF. The DNA for the CDR3 is TGTGCCAGCAGCGGCCGGACAGTCCACACCGGGGAGCTGTTTTTT.

The chain links TRBV25-1 to TRBJ2-1; TRBD2 matches 9 bases. The ends lost 3 bases at V and 5 bases at J; junction bases unmatched: 5. The CDR3 has 15 residues. The germline gives CDR1 MGHDK, CDR2 SYGVNS. The CDR3 DNA follows: TGTGCCAGCAGTGACGGGGCTAGCGGGGACAATGAGCAGTTCTTC. It specifies CASSDGASGDNEQFF.

V usage is TRBV4-3 and J usage is TRBJ2-1; perhaps TRBD1 as D (6 bases). Trimming removed 1 base from V and 10 bases from J, with 11 bases in between. The germline CDR1 and CDR2 sequences are LGHNA and YSLEER. There are 13 residues in the CDR3. The CDR3, as DNA: TGCGCCAGCAGCCAAGCTTCAGGGGCCGAGCAGTTCTTC. It translates to CASSQASGAEQFF.

The gene calls are TRBV19 and TRBJ1-5; TRBD1 is a possible D gene (5 bases). Germline loops: CDR1 LNHDA, CDR2 SQIVND (reference sequence). CDR3 length equals 16 residues. The ends were cut back, 9 bases at V and 1 base at J, with 19 bases in the middle. DNA of the CDR3: TGTGCCAGCTCCGCTGGCGGGGCGTTGAGCAATCAGCCCCAGCATTTT. Amino acids: CASSAGGALSNQPQHF.

This clone was seen a handful of times. The V gene is TRBV4-1, the J gene TRBJ1-3, with D hard to call. V lost 1 base to trimming and J lost 0 bases, with 13 bases between them. The CDR3 is 17 residues long. Germline loops: CDR1 MGHRA, CDR2 YSYEKL. The CDR3 loop is CASSQGEGTYSGNTIYF. For the CDR3, the DNA is TGCGCCAGCAGCCAAGGGGAGGGAACTTACTCTGGAAACACCATATATTTT.

This sequence joins TRBV6-5 and TRBJ1-3, with D tentatively TRBD1 (6 bases). The CDR3 has 15 amino acids. Germline loops: CDR1 MNHEY, CDR2 SVGAGI. The V gene lost 6 bases and the J gene lost 0 bases, with 12 bases spanning the gap. CDR3 coding DNA: TGTGCCAGCAGCTATGACAGGTCCTCTGGAAACACCATATATTTT. Residues: CASSYDRSSGNTIYF.

The chain uses TRBV28 and TRBJ2-1; 13 bases are a match to TRBD2. The CDR3 is 15 residues long. J was trimmed by 2 bases and V by 6 bases; bases with no gene match: 1. Germline CDR1 is MDHEN and CDR2 is SYDVKM. Written as DNA, the CDR3 is TGTGCCAGCAGAGGGACTAGCGGGACCTACAATGAGCAGTTCTTC. The encoded protein is CASRGTSGTYNEQFF.

The count of this clone is one. V gene TRBV27 combines with J gene TRBJ2-4; D possibly corresponds to TRBD2 (6 bases). Looked up from germline, CDR1 is MNHEY and CDR2 is SMNVEV (reference sequence). The CDR3 consists of 15 residues. V was shortened by 6 bases and J by 8 bases, with 20 bases between the two germline ends. The CDR3 region has the DNA TGTGCCAGCAGCCGGTCGTCGGGGGTTACGCACATTCAGTACTTC. Amino acid sequence: CASSRSSGVTHIQYF.

This chain links TRBV6-1 with TRBJ1-1; the D gene is possibly TRBD1 (6 bases). The V and J ends lost 5 bases and 7 bases respectively, with 14 bases between them. The CDR3 totals 13 residues. Germline CDR1 reads MNHNS; CDR2 reads SASEGT. This CDR3 is CASSKDRPGEAFF. The CDR3 coding sequence is TGTGCCAGCAGTAAAGACAGGCCGGGTGAAGCTTTCTTT.

This CDR3 reads CASSDRDRGHEQYF. The CDR3 DNA reads as TGTGCCAGTAGTGACCGGGACAGGGGCCACGAGCAGTACTTC. This chain connects TRBV19 to TRBJ2-7, with 10 bases aligning to TRBD1. Germline V gene data show CDR1 as LNHDA and CDR2 as SQIVND (reference sequence). V lost 5 bases to trimming and J lost 5 bases; unmatched junction nucleotides: 6. The CDR3 extends over 14 amino acids. Using reference TRBV19 and TRBJ2-7 for the parts outside the CDR3, the full variable domain is DGGITQSPKYLFRKEGQNVTLSCEQNLNHDAMYWYRQDPGQGLRLIYYSQIVNDFQKGDIAEGYSVSREKKESFPLTVTSAQKNPTAFYLCASSDRDRGHEQYFGPGTRLTVT.

Written as DNA, the CDR3 is TGTGCCAGTAGTATCAGCCAGGCTGGAAACACCATATATTTT. Its protein is CASSISQAGNTIYF. The chain links TRBV19 to TRBJ1-3; D is ambiguous. CDR1 LNHDA and CDR2 SQIVND come from the germline V gene (reference sequence). The CDR3 runs 14 residues. V was shortened by 3 bases and J by 2 bases, with 8 bases between the two germline ends.

The J gene is TRBJ2-7, the V gene TRBV5-1, with a tentative D call TRBD2 (6 bases). The CDR3 runs 15 residues. V gave up 3 bases and J gave up 4 bases, with 17 bases separating them. The germline V gene has CDR1 SGHRS and CDR2 YFSETQ. Here the CDR3 reads CASSSDYLGDYEQYF. DNA for the CDR3: TGCGCCAGCAGCTCGGACTATTTAGGCGATTACGAGCAGTACTTC. The whole variable domain, filled in from reference TRBV5-1 and TRBJ2-7, reads KAGVTQTPRYLIKTRGQQVTLSCSPISGHRSVSWYQQTPGQGLQFLFEYFSETQRNKGNFPGRFSGRQFSNSRSEMNVSTLELGDSALYLCASSSDYLGDYEQYFGPGTRLTVT.

V gene TRBV4-1 combines with J gene TRBJ1-5; tentative D call: TRBD1 (5 bases). The CDR3 totals 15 residues. Trimming removed 4 bases from V and 0 bases from J, with 10 bases in between. Germline V gene sequence: CDR1 MGHRA, CDR2 YSYEKL. For the CDR3, the DNA is TGCGCCAGCAGCCGAGGACACTATAGCAATCAGCCCCAGCATTTT. It yields the protein CASSRGHYSNQPQHF.

V and J are TRBV7-9 and TRBJ2-3, with 7 bases identical to TRBD1. CDR3 length: 15 amino acids. V lost 1 base and J lost 3; bases outside the gene matches: 4. The germline CDR1 and CDR2 sequences are SEHNR and FQNEAQ (reference sequence). DNA for the CDR3: TGTGCCAGCAGCTTAGAACCGGGACAGACAGATACGCAGTATTTT. Translating it yields CASSLEPGQTDTQYF. Full variable domain (remainder filled in from reference TRBV7-9 and TRBJ2-3): DTGVSQNPRHKITKRGQNVTFRCDPISEHNRLYWYRQTLGQGPEFLTYFQNEAQLEKSRLLSDRFSAERPKGSFSTLEIQRTEQGDSAMYLCASSLEPGQTDTQYFGPGTRLTVL.